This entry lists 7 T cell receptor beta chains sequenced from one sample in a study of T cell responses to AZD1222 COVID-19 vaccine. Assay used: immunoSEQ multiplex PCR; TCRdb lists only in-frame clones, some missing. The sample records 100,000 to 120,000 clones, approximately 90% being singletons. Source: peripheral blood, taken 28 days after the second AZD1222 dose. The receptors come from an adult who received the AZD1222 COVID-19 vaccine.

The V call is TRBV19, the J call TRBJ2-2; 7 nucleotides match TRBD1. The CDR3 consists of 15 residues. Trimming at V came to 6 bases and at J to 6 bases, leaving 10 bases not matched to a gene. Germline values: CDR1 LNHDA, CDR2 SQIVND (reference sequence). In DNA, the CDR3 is TGTGCCAGTAGCCCAGGGGGTTCATATCCCGGGGAGCTGTTTTTT. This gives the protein CASSPGGSYPGELFF.

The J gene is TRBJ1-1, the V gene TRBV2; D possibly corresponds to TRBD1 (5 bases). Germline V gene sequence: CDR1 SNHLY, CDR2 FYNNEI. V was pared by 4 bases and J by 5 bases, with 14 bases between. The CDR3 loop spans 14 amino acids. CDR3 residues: CASSGVGGGTEAFF. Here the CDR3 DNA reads TGTGCCAGCAGTGGCGTTGGGGGGGGAACTGAAGCTTTCTTT.

In DNA, the CDR3 is TGCGCCAGCAGCTCCGGACAGGGGGCTTCGGTAACCGACTACGAGCAGTACTTC. The encoded protein is CASSSGQGASVTDYEQYF. The chain uses TRBV5-1 and TRBJ2-7; 11 bases are a match to TRBD1. The CDR3 covers 18 residues. From germline, CDR1 is SGHRS and CDR2 YFSETQ. V gave up 3 bases and J gave up 3 bases; unmatched junction bases: 14. Using reference TRBV5-1 and TRBJ2-7 for the parts outside the CDR3, the full variable domain is KAGVTQTPRYLIKTRGQQVTLSCSPISGHRSVSWYQQTPGQGLQFLFEYFSETQRNKGNFPGRFSGRQFSNSRSEMNVSTLELGDSALYLCASSSGQGASVTDYEQYFGPGTRLTVT.

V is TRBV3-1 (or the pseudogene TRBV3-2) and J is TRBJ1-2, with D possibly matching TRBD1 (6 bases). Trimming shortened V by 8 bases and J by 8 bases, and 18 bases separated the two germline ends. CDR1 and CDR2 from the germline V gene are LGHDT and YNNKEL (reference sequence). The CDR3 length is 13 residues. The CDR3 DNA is TGTGCCAGCCGCAGGACAGCAAAGGAAGGCTACACCTTC. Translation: CASRRTAKEGYTF.

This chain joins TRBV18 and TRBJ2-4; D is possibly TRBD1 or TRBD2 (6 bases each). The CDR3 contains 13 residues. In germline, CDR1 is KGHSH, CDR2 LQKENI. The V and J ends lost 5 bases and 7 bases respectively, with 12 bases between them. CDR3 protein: CASSSRRGNIQYF. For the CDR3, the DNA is TGTGCCAGCTCATCCCGGAGGGGGAACATTCAGTACTTC. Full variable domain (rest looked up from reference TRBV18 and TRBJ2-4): NAGVMQNPRHLVRRRGQEARLRCSPMKGHSHVYWYRQLPEEGLKFMVYLQKENIIDESGMPKERFSAEFPKEGPSILRIQQVVRGDSAAYFCASSSRRGNIQYFGAGTRLSVL.

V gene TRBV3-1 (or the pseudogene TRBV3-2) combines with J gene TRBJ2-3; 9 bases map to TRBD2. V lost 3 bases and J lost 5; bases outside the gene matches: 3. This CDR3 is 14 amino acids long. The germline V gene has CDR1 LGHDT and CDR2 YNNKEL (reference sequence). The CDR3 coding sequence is TGTGCCAGCAGCCAGCGGGAGGGCCGAGATACGCAGTATTTT. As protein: CASSQREGRDTQYF.

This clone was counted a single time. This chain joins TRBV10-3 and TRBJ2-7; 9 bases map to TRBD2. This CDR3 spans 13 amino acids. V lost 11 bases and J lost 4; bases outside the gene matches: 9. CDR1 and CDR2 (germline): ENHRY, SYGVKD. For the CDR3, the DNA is TGTGCCTCGGGAGCGGGAGGATTATACGAGCAGTACTTC. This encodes CASGAGGLYEQYF.